This T cell receptor beta chain came from a study of response to subunit inactivated influenza vaccine. Whole-study results and caveats: Every seasonal influenza vaccination brings in few new T cells, the authors suggested.

Using its own MiXCR run on the RT-PCR reads, TCRdb lists one record per CDR3 protein. The table has 500,000 to 600,000 distinct CDR3 sequences, approximately 7.7% seen once. This CDR3 is built from 14 residues. V gave up 3 bases and J gave up 6 bases; unmatched junction bases: 7. Germline-derived CDR1 and CDR2 are MDHEN and SYDVKM. With regard to this clonotype: Its target is not known.

Here the sequenced sample was PBMCs from blood, taken less than 25 months after vaccination. V gene TRBV28 combines with J gene TRBJ1-2; 7 nucleotides align to TRBD1. The receptor comes from a man in his fifties or sixties who received an inactivated influenza vaccine. The CDR3 is CASSLPGQRNGYTF. CDR3 bases: TGTGCCAGCAGTTTGCCGGGACAGCGCAATGGCTACACCTTC.